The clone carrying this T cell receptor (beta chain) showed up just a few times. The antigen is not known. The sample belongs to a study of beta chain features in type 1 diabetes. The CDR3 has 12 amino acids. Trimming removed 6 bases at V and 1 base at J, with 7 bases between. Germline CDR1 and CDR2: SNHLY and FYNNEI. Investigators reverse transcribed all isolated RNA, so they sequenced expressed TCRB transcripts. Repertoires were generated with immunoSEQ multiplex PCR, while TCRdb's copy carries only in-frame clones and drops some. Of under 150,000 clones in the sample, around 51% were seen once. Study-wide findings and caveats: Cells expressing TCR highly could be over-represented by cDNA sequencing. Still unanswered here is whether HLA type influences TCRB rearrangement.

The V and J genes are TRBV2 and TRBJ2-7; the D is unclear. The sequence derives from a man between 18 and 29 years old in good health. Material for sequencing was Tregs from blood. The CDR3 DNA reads TGTGCCAGCAGCGCCAGATCCTACGAGCAGTACTTC. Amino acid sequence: CASSARSYEQYF.